The next 5 T cell receptor beta chains were all read from a single sample in a study of T cells after yellow fever vaccination. One entry per CDR3 protein results from TCRdb running MiXCR on the 5' RACE reads. The sample records 450,000 to 550,000 distinct CDR3 sequences, about a fifth being singletons. The sequencing used PBMCs, collected less than 25 days after the first yellow fever vaccination. These receptors were obtained from a man aged 18 to 29 who received the YFV17D yellow fever vaccine.

Concerning this clonotype itself: At one boundary the junction diverges from the germline segment, which might be a read error. As DNA, the CDR3 is TGTGCCAGCTCACCACCGGGGACGGCTTACGGGCAGTACTTC. Translated: CASSPPGTAYGQYF. This rearrangement joins TRBV18 to TRBJ2-7; D possibly matches TRBD1 or TRBD2 (5 bases each). The germline V gene encodes CDR1 KGHSH and CDR2 LQKENI. This CDR3 is 14 amino acids long.

The chain combines TRBV23-1 with TRBJ1-4, with a weak D call TRBD1 (6 bases). TRBV23-1 is marked as an open reading frame, function uncertain. V was shortened by 6 bases and J by 8 bases, with 13 bases between the two germline ends. This CDR3 is built from 13 residues. CDR3 protein: CASRIQGCEKLFF. The DNA for the CDR3 is TGCGCCAGCAGGATACAGGGATGCGAAAAACTGTTTTTT.

CDR3 nucleotides: TGTGCCAGCAGCTCCGGCCGGGGGTCGTACTCAAATTCACCCCTCCACTTT. It specifies CASSSGRGSYSNSPLHF. This sequence joins TRBV7-2 and TRBJ1-6; the D gene is possibly TRBD1 (5 bases). CDR1 is SGHTA, CDR2 FQGNSA, per germline. The CDR3 has 17 residues. V lost 4 bases to trimming and J lost 7 bases, with 20 bases between them. Using reference TRBV7-2 and TRBJ1-6 for the parts outside the CDR3, the full variable domain is GAGVSQSPSNKVTEKGKDVELRCDPISGHTALYWYRQSLGQGLEFLIYFQGNSAPDKSGLPSDRFSAERTGGSVSTLTIQRTQQEDSAVYLCASSSGRGSYSNSPLHFGNGTRLTVT.

The chain recombines TRBV7-2 with TRBJ2-1; 11 bases are a match to TRBD1. The V gene's germline CDR1 is SGHTA and CDR2 FQGNSA. V was clipped by 5 bases and J by 8 bases; unmatched bases: 8. The CDR3 loop spans 15 amino acids. CDR3 nucleotide sequence: TGTGCCAGCAGCCGAGGACAGGGGGCGCTGGATGAGCAGTTCTTC. Protein product: CASSRGQGALDEQFF.

The V and J genes are TRBV5-6 and TRBJ2-1; 7 bases are a match to TRBD1. The CDR3 spans 15 residues. The ends lost 4 bases at V and 8 bases at J; junction bases unmatched: 12. Germline lookup yields CDR1 SGHDT and CDR2 YYEEEE. This CDR3 is CASSQTGRLGYEQFF. CDR3 sequence (DNA): TGTGCCAGCAGCCAGACAGGGCGGTTGGGGTATGAGCAGTTCTTC.